Listed below are T cell receptor beta chains from one sample, sequenced in a study of shared clonotypes between healthy human individuals. Libraries were prepared by immunoSEQ multiplex PCR; TCRdb keeps only in-frame clonotypes and omits some of them. In the table there are some 2,500,000 clones, approximately 90% of which are singletons. Source material: naive CD4+ T cells from PBMCs. These receptors all stem from a man aged 18 to 30 in good health. Some clones in this sample may be carry-over from other donors' samples. Both conserved end residues are part of each CDR3. D genes are given only for firm matches. Only some rows state a clone size, as once, few, many or a class for expanded clones.

d_gene: NA; j_gene: TRBJ2-2; abundance: once; v_gene: TRBV9; CDR3nt: TGTGCCAGCAGCGTAGTGGGACGGACACTTTACACCGGGGAGCTGTTTTTT; CDR3aa: CASSVVGRTLYTGELFF
d_gene: TRBD2; j_gene: TRBJ2-1; abundance: NA; v_gene: TRBV9; CDR3nt: TGTGCCAGCAGCGTATCTAGCGGGTTCTACAATGAGCAGTTCTTC; CDR3aa: CASSVSSGFYNEQFF
d_gene: TRBD1; j_gene: TRBJ1-1; abundance: NA; v_gene: TRBV7-2; CDR3nt: TGTGCCAGCAGCAAGACAGGGGACACTGAAGCTTTCTTT; CDR3aa: CASSKTGDTEAFF
d_gene: NA; j_gene: TRBJ2-5; abundance: once; v_gene: TRBV2; CDR3nt: TGTGCCAGCAAATCAAGCCATGAGACCCAGTACTTC; CDR3aa: CASKSSHETQYF
d_gene: TRBD1; j_gene: TRBJ1-5; abundance: NA; v_gene: TRBV28; CDR3nt: TGTGCCAGCAACCAGGGGGGGCAAATTAAGCCCCAGCATTTT; CDR3aa: CASNQGGQIKPQHF
d_gene: NA; j_gene: TRBJ2-6; abundance: NA; v_gene: TRBV28; CDR3nt: TGTGCCAGCAGTTTCGGGTCCACTGGGGCCAACGTCCTGACTTTC; CDR3aa: CASSFGSTGANVLTF
d_gene: TRBD1; j_gene: TRBJ1-2; abundance: NA; v_gene: TRBV19; CDR3nt: TGTGCCAGTAGTATAGAACAGGGACAGATTAACTATGGCTACACCTTC; CDR3aa: CASSIEQGQINYGYTF
d_gene: NA; j_gene: TRBJ2-7; abundance: NA; v_gene: TRBV18; CDR3nt: TGTGCCAGCTCACCACGCAGGGACAACTACGAGCAGTACTTC; CDR3aa: CASSPRRDNYEQYF
d_gene: TRBD1; j_gene: TRBJ2-1; abundance: NA; v_gene: TRBV30; CDR3nt: TGTGCCTGGGGCTCAGGGGGACCCTACAATGAGCAGTTCTTC; CDR3aa: CAWGSGGPYNEQFF
d_gene: NA; j_gene: TRBJ2-3; abundance: NA; v_gene: TRBV9; CDR3nt: TGTGCCAGCAGCGCCCTCAGCGTCGCAGATACGCAGTATTTT; CDR3aa: CASSALSVADTQYF
d_gene: NA; j_gene: TRBJ2-5; abundance: NA; v_gene: TRBV5-4; CDR3nt: TGTGCCAGCAGCTTGACTCGCGGGGCCCAAGAGACCCAGTACTTC; CDR3aa: CASSLTRGAQETQYF
d_gene: TRBD2; j_gene: TRBJ2-5; abundance: NA; v_gene: TRBV6-5; CDR3nt: TGTGCCAGCAGCCCACAACTAGCGGGAGAGACCCAGTACTTC; CDR3aa: CASSPQLAGETQYF
d_gene: TRBD2; j_gene: TRBJ2-3; abundance: NA; v_gene: TRBV4-2; CDR3nt: TGTGCCAGCAGCCAAGGTTGGACTAGCGGGAGGGGCACAGATACGCAGTATTTT; CDR3aa: CASSQGWTSGRGTDTQYF
d_gene: NA; j_gene: TRBJ1-5; abundance: NA; v_gene: TRBV28; CDR3nt: TGTGCCAGCAGGTATCCAGGGCATAGCAATCAGCCCCAGCATTTT; CDR3aa: CASRYPGHSNQPQHF
d_gene: NA; j_gene: TRBJ2-5; abundance: NA; v_gene: TRBV7-2; CDR3nt: TGTGCCAGCAGCTCACGCTCAGGGCAAAACCAAGAGACCCAGTACTTC; CDR3aa: CASSSRSGQNQETQYF
d_gene: TRBD2; j_gene: TRBJ2-7; abundance: NA; v_gene: TRBV28; CDR3nt: TGTGCCAGCAGACCTAGCGGAAGCTCCTACGAGCAGTACTTC; CDR3aa: CASRPSGSSYEQYF
d_gene: NA; j_gene: TRBJ2-5; abundance: NA; v_gene: TRBV9; CDR3nt: TGTGCCAGCAGCCCATCGGGGGCACCCTTTAGGGAGACCCAGTACTTC; CDR3aa: CASSPSGAPFRETQYF
d_gene: NA; j_gene: TRBJ2-5; abundance: once; v_gene: TRBV5-1; CDR3nt: TGCGCCAGCAGCTCGCCCGACGGGGACGAGACCCAGTACTTC; CDR3aa: CASSSPDGDETQYF
d_gene: TRBD1; j_gene: TRBJ1-2; abundance: NA; v_gene: TRBV7-2; CDR3nt: TGTGCCAGCAGCGACAGGGGGCGCGGCTACACCTTC; CDR3aa: CASSDRGRGYTF
d_gene: TRBD1; j_gene: TRBJ1-2; abundance: NA; v_gene: TRBV5-1; CDR3nt: TGCGCCAGCAGCCTCATGACAGGGGGTAACTATGGCTACACCTTC; CDR3aa: CASSLMTGGNYGYTF
d_gene: NA; j_gene: TRBJ2-6; abundance: NA; v_gene: TRBV5-1; CDR3nt: TGCGCCAGCAGCTTAGGGGCTGGAGCTGGGGCCAACGTCCTGACTTTC; CDR3aa: CASSLGAGAGANVLTF
d_gene: NA; j_gene: TRBJ1-4; abundance: NA; v_gene: TRBV28; CDR3nt: TGTGCCAGCACTACCAGCGCGGGGAGTAGGGAAAAACTGTTTTTT; CDR3aa: CASTTSAGSREKLFF
d_gene: TRBD1; j_gene: TRBJ1-1; abundance: few; v_gene: TRBV7-9; CDR3nt: TGTGCCAGCAGTCTAACAGGGGTCGCTGAAGCTTTCTTT; CDR3aa: CASSLTGVAEAFF
d_gene: NA; j_gene: TRBJ1-6; abundance: once; v_gene: TRBV4-1; CDR3nt: TGCGCCAGCAGCCGCCAAGACGGGCCCTTGGGTTCACCCCTCCACTTT; CDR3aa: CASSRQDGPLGSPLHF
d_gene: NA; j_gene: TRBJ1-5; abundance: NA; v_gene: TRBV10-2; CDR3nt: TGCGCCAGCAGCCCCATAGGTCCGTCGGCCCAGCATTTT; CDR3aa: CASSPIGPSAQHF
d_gene: NA; j_gene: TRBJ2-1; abundance: NA; v_gene: TRBV29-1; CDR3nt: TGCAGCGTCGACCGAAGCTCCTACAATGAGCAGTTCTTC; CDR3aa: CSVDRSSYNEQFF
d_gene: NA; j_gene: TRBJ2-2; abundance: NA; v_gene: TRBV7-9; CDR3nt: TGTGCCAGCAGCTTTGTAGCGACCACGGGGGAGCTGTTTTTT; CDR3aa: CASSFVATTGELFF
d_gene: NA; j_gene: TRBJ1-5; abundance: NA; v_gene: TRBV28; CDR3nt: TGTGCCAGCAGTTTATGGCAGGGATCCGATAGCAATCAGCCCCAGCATTTT; CDR3aa: CASSLWQGSDSNQPQHF